This TCR beta chain was obtained from a study of blood T cell repertoires in COVID-19. Authors' data handling: Amplified reference gene primers provided the basis for estimating nucleated cell counts. The assay was immunoSEQ multiplex PCR, and TCRdb's table has in-frame clones only and misses some. V and J calls and clone size follow that table, whereas D and trimming were derived from the DNA. Here the sample spans over 250,000 clones, 75% to 90% being singletons. The sample was peripheral blood. The TCR originated in a woman between 55 and 75 years old with acute or convalescent COVID-19.

The CDR3 here is CASSPSTRTVLGGQPQHF. As DNA, the CDR3 is TGTGCCAGCTCCCCTTCCACTAGGACAGTACTGGGTGGTCAGCCCCAGCATTTT. V usage is TRBV18 and J usage is TRBJ1-5, with TRBD1 as a possible D gene (6 bases). Trimming took off 6 bases at V and 6 bases at J, with 27 bases between the two ends. Per the germline V gene, CDR1 is KGHSH and CDR2 is LQKENI. This CDR3 has 18 amino acids.